This T cell receptor beta chain was sequenced for a study of blood T cell repertoires in COVID-19. Study information: T cells, B-cell-depleted T cells, or PBMCs supplied cDNA or gDNA.

V was pared by 7 bases and J by 4 bases, with 11 bases between. Germline values: CDR1 LNHDA, CDR2 SQIVND (reference sequence). The CDR3 extends over 13 amino acids. Only in-frame clones appear in the TCRdb table, and some are missing; sequencing was by immunoSEQ multiplex PCR. The profile covers some 63,000 clones, with roughly 85% appearing a single time and 30% to 40% taken by the ten largest. In this sample, this clone turned up once. The rearrangement links TRBV19 to TRBJ1-3; D unclear. The TCR originated in a human donor in a cohort sampled during active COVID-19. The sequenced sample was peripheral blood. This chain's CDR3 is CASKQFGGNTIYF. The CDR3 nucleotides read TGTGCCAGTAAACAGTTTGGGGGAAACACCATATATTTT. The whole variable domain, filled in from reference TRBV19 and TRBJ1-3, reads DGGITQSPKYLFRKEGQNVTLSCEQNLNHDAMYWYRQDPGQGLRLIYYSQIVNDFQKGDIAEGYSVSREKKESFPLTVTSAQKNPTAFYLCASKQFGGNTIYFGEGSWLTVV.